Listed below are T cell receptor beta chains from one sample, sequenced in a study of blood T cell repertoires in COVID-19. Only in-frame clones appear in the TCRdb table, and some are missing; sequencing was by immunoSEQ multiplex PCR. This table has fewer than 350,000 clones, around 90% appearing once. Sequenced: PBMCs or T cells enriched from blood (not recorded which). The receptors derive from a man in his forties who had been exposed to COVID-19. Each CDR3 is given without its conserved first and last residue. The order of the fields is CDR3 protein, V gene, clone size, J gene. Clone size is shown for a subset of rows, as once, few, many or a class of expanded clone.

ASNRLAGVGTDTQY,TRBV2,.,TRBJ2-3
ASSFAPMAAKNGYT,TRBV7-2,.,TRBJ1-2
ASMEGAGNQPQH,TRBV6-5,few,TRBJ1-5
ASSSGRQETQY,TRBV28,.,TRBJ2-5
ASRGQNTEAF,TRBV6-5,.,TRBJ1-1
ASSVEGGQGWADTQY,TRBV9,.,TRBJ2-3
ASSVGDGGETQY,TRBV10-1,.,TRBJ2-5
ASSLQGEQPQH,TRBV27,.,TRBJ1-5
ATRGAATGELF,TRBV24-1,.,TRBJ2-2
ASSSQTYEQY,TRBV6-5,.,TRBJ2-7